This TCR beta chain came from a study of technical replicates of blood from several donors. The ends were cut back, 2 bases at V and 3 bases at J, with 11 bases in the middle. Germline V gene lookup returns CDR1 GTSNPN and CDR2 SVGIG (reference sequence). This CDR3 is built from 13 residues. Measured with immunoSEQ multiplex PCR; TCRdb has only the in-frame clones, and not every one. Seen here are more than 65,000 clones, approximately 94% observed once, and the top ten hold roughly 0.36%. The specimen sequenced was T cells isolated from PBMCs. This sequence originates from a human donor in good health. The V and J genes are TRBV30 and TRBJ2-7, with a weak D call TRBD2 (5 bases). The CDR3 loop is CAWSSSSYYEQYF. In DNA form, the CDR3 reads TGTGCCTGGAGTTCTAGCAGCTACTACGAGCAGTACTTC.